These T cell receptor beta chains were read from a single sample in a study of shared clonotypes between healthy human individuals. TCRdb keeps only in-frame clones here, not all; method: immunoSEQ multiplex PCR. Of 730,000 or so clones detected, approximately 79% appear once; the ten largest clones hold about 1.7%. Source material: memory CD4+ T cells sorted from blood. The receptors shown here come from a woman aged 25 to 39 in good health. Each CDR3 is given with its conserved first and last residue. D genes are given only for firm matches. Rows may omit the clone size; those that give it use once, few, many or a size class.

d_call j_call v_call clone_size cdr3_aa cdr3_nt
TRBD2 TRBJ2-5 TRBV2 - CASSVGREGQETQYF TGTGCCAGCAGTGTTGGTCGGGAGGGCCAAGAGACCCAGTACTTC
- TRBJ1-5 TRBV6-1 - CASSDWAAVSQPQHF TGTGCCAGCAGTGATTGGGCCGCCGTTAGTCAGCCCCAGCATTTT
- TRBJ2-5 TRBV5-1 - CASSPGTSGGETQYF TGCGCCAGCAGCCCAGGGACGTCAGGTGGTGAGACCCAGTACTTC
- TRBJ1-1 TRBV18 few CASSPAYMNTEAFF TGTGCCAGCTCACCTGCATATATGAACACTGAAGCTTTCTTT
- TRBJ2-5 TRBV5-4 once CASSQGGHREETQYF TGTGCCAGCAGCCAGGGGGGGCACAGGGAAGAGACCCAGTACTTC
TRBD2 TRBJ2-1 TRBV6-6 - CASSYSRLAAYNEQFF TGTGCCAGCAGTTACTCTCGGCTAGCGGCTTACAATGAGCAGTTCTTC
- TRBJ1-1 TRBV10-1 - CASRPSGEGEAFF TGCGCCAGCAGACCCTCCGGGGAAGGTGAAGCTTTCTTT
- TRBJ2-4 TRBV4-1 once CASSQGQGVVGIQYF TGCGCCAGCAGCCAAGGTCAGGGAGTTGTAGGCATTCAGTACTTC
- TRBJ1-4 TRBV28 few CASSLPLQGATNEKLFF TGTGCCAGCAGTTTACCCCTACAGGGAGCAACTAATGAAAAACTGTTTTTT
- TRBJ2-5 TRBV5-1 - CASSFRADQETQYF TGCGCCAGCAGCTTTCGGGCCGACCAAGAGACCCAGTACTTC
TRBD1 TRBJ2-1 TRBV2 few CASRGQVTSYNEQFF TGTGCCAGCAGGGGACAGGTCACCTCCTACAATGAGCAGTTCTTC
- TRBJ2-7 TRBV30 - CAWHVGSTYEQYF TGTGCCTGGCATGTAGGGTCAACCTACGAGCAGTACTTC
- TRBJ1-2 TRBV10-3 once CAISESRVYGYTF TGTGCCATCAGTGAGTCGCGAGTTTATGGCTACACCTTC
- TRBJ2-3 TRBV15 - CATSRLSGLTDTQYF TGTGCCACCAGCCGCCTTTCCGGGCTCACAGATACGCAGTATTTT
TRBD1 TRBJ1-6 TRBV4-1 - CASSLRQGRDNSPLHF TGCGCCAGCAGCCTCAGACAGGGACGGGATAATTCACCCCTCCACTTT